This TCR beta chain originates from a study of T cells after yellow fever vaccination. Germline CDR1 and CDR2: DFQATT and SNEGSKA (reference sequence). This CDR3 comprises 15 residues. With V trimmed by 5 bases and J by 2 bases, 9 bases remained unmatched. On this clonotype: The antigen is unknown.

TCRdb reprocessed the 5' RACE reads with MiXCR, giving one entry per CDR3 protein. This table has about 310,000 distinct CDR3 sequences, more than 3% appearing once. Study-wide findings and caveats: Sorted repertoires could include abundant contaminating clonotypes from bulk cells.

V usage is TRBV20-1 and J usage is TRBJ1-5, with TRBD1 matching 7 bases. The specimen was PBMCs, collected on the day of the yellow fever booster vaccination. The TCR comes from a man aged 18 to 35 who received the YFV17D yellow fever vaccine. DNA for the CDR3: TGCAGTGCTTCGGCAGGGGGAACAGGCAATCAGCCCCAGCATTTT. This gives the protein CSASAGGTGNQPQHF.